This is a list of T cell receptor beta chains from one sample in a study of cytomegalovirus exposure and HLA in healthy donors. The repertoire was sequenced with immunoSEQ multiplex PCR; TCRdb's copy has only in-frame clones and lacks some. The table includes under 200,000 clones, 60% to 85% detected once. The sequencing sample was made of PBMCs. The receptors come from a woman aged 45 to 65 in good health and CMV-seropositive. Both conserved end residues are trimmed from each CDR3. Some rows have no size entry. The others give once, few or many, or a class for an expanded clone.

V gene	clone size	J gene	CDR3 protein
TRBV6-1	-	TRBJ2-1	ASRNSGYSYNEQF
TRBV4-1	-	TRBJ2-1	ASSLELASGDYNEQF
TRBV19	-	TRBJ1-6	ASSIRIGTGRNSPLH
TRBV29-1	-	TRBJ2-2	SVRGTERTTNTGELF
TRBV5-4	-	TRBJ1-4	ASSSDRRFSEKLF
TRBV7-8	-	TRBJ1-1	ASNWGLNTEAF
TRBV19	few	TRBJ1-1	ASSMYRDTEAF
TRBV2	once	TRBJ2-3	ASGRAGGSTDTQY
TRBV29-1	-	TRBJ2-3	SVPTSGVTDTQY
TRBV4-1	-	TRBJ1-1	ASSQETGTHSEAF
TRBV5-1	-	TRBJ2-7	ASSLAGLAGEQY
TRBV6-1	-	TRBJ1-3	ASSPTVSGNTIY
TRBV7-2	once	TRBJ1-5	ASSLAGFYQPQH
TRBV7-3	-	TRBJ2-5	ASSSDSSSETQY
TRBV9	-	TRBJ1-3	ASSVDRGGNTIY
TRBV5-1	-	TRBJ2-2	ASSSGSAGTGELF
TRBV6-1	-	TRBJ1-1	TSVKNTEAF
TRBV6-5	-	TRBJ2-5	ASSRDFQETQY
TRBV2	-	TRBJ1-1	ASRTAGTVNTEAF
TRBV6-1	once	TRBJ1-1	ASSGGQVGNTEAF
TRBV5-1	-	TRBJ2-3	ASSLVGQGVSDTQY
TRBV14	-	TRBJ2-5	ASSQESSGQETQY
TRBV5-6	-	TRBJ2-3	ASSQDRVITDTQY
TRBV11-3	-	TRBJ1-1	ASSLGGKRAEAF
TRBV10-2	once	TRBJ2-7	ASSESYSWSEQY
TRBV29-1	-	TRBJ1-3	SVAESSGNTIY
TRBV9	-	TRBJ1-2	ASSSRTGDNYGYT
TRBV27	few	TRBJ2-7	ASMDGVYEQY
TRBV10-3	once	TRBJ1-2	AISGGQGVLVDYGYT
TRBV28	-	TRBJ2-7	ASSLKIGTGDYEQY
TRBV15	-	TRBJ1-5	ATSRDREGQPQH
TRBV20-1	few	TRBJ1-1	SARLRREAF
TRBV5-4	-	TRBJ2-7	ASSPAARYDEQY
TRBV19	-	TRBJ2-7	ASSIRVGQGFSYEQY
TRBV15	-	TRBJ2-7	ATSRAPGQGYEQY